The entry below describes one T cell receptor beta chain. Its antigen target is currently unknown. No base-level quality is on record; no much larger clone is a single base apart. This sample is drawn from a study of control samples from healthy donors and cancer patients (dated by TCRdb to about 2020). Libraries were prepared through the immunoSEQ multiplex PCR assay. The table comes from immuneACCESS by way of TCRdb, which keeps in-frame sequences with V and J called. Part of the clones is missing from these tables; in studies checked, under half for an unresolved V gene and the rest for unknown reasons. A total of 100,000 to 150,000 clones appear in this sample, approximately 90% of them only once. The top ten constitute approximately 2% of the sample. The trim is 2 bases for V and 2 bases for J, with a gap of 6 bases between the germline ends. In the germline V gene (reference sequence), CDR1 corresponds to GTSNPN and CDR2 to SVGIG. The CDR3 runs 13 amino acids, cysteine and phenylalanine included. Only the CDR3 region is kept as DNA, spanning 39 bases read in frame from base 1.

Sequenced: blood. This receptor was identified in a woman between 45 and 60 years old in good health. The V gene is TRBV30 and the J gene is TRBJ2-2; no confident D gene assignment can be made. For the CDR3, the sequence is CAWSSVNTGELFF. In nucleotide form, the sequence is TGTGCCTGGAGTTCCGTTAACACCGGGGAGCTGTTTTTT.